This TCR beta chain was sequenced for a study of T cell responses to AZD1222 COVID-19 vaccine. Generated by immunoSEQ multiplex PCR, the TCRdb table keeps only in-frame clones and is missing some. The table includes around 150,000 clones, 92% detected once. A remark on this clone: Its antigen is currently unknown.

This CDR3 has 14 amino acids. Looked up from germline, CDR1 is LGHNA and CDR2 is YSLEER. V dropped 4 bases and J dropped 0 bases, with 7 bases sitting between them. Study-wide points: Baseline seropositivity occurred in only a handful of AZD1222 recipients. Spike-specific TCR breadth and depth both grew after two AZD1222 doses.

The J gene is TRBJ2-1, the V gene TRBV4-3; D unclear. This receptor was identified in an adult who received the AZD1222 COVID-19 vaccine. The source material was peripheral blood, sampled 28 days after the second AZD1222 dose. The CDR3 DNA reads as TGCGCCAGCAGCCCCGACCGCTCCTACAATGAGCAGTTCTTC. Translated, it gives CASSPDRSYNEQFF.